This T cell receptor (beta chain) was profiled in a study of blood T cell repertoires in COVID-19. Study at large: Some COVID-19 samples were acute and others convalescent; all came from the United States, Italy and Spain. In each case, the material was cDNA or gDNA derived from T cells, B-cell-depleted T cells, or PBMCs.

This CDR3 has 12 amino acids. Trimming took off 0 bases at V and 12 bases at J, with 10 bases between the two ends. The germline CDR1 and CDR2 sequences are SGHDT and YYEEEE. Original data processing: Scientists estimated how many nucleated cells there were by amplifying reference gene primers. Profiling relied on immunoSEQ multiplex PCR, and the TCRdb table lists in-frame clones only, not all of them. For V, J and clone size, that table is used; D and trimming come from the DNA. The table has some 150,000 clones, about four fifths seen once. The chain recombines TRBV5-6 with TRBJ2-1; D gene ambiguous. This TCR was recovered from a human donor in a cohort sampled during active COVID-19. Sequences were obtained from peripheral blood. DNA of the CDR3: TGTGCCAGCAGCTTGGCCGGTCCCCGGCAGTTCTTC. Amino acids: CASSLAGPRQFF.